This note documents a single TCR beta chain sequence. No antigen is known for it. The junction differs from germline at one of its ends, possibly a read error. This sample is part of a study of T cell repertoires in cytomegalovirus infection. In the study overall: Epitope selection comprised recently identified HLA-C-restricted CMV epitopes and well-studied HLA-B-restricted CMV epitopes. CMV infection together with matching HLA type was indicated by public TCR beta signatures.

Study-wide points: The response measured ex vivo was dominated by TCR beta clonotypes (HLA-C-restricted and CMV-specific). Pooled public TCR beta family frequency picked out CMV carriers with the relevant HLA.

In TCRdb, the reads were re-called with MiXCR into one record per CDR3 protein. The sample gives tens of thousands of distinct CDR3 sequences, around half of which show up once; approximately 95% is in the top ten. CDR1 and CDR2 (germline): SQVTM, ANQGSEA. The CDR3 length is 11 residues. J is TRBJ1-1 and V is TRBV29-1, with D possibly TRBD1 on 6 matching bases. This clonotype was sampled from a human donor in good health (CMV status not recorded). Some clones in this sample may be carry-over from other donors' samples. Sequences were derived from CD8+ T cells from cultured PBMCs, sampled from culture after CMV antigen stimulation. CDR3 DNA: TGCAGCGTGGAAGGGGACATTGAAGCTTTCTTT. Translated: CSVEGDIEAFF.